The clone carrying this TCR beta chain was observed at least ten times. This entry belongs to a study of T cells in Graves' hyperthyroidism and ophthalmopathy. With 5 bases removed from V and 2 bases from J, the gap between germline ends came to 16 bases. Germline V gene lookup returns CDR1 MDHEN and CDR2 SYDVKM. There are 16 residues in the CDR3. From RNA transcripts, TCR beta CDR3 regions were amplified. HTBI primers were employed in a first-round RT-PCR of the TCR CDR3. TCRdb called the multiplex PCR reads again in MiXCR, with one record for every CDR3 protein. This table holds about 59,000 distinct CDR3 sequences, approximately 53% found once.

Sequences were obtained from blood. The TCR sequence derives from a woman aged 55-75 years with Graves' ophthalmopathy. The rearrangement uses TRBV28 and TRBJ1-5, with TRBD1 as a possible D gene (5 bases). Here the CDR3 DNA reads TGTGCCAGCAGTCGTACCGGCAGGGCCGGCAATCAGCCCCAGCATTTT. Encoded protein: CASSRTGRAGNQPQHF. The variable domain in full, completed from reference TRBV28 and TRBJ1-5, reads DVKVTQSSRYLVKRTGEKVFLECVQDMDHENMFWYRQDPGLGLRLIYFSYDVKMKEKGDIPEGYSVSREKKERFSLILESASTNQTSMYLCASSRTGRAGNQPQHFGDGTRLSIL.